This T cell receptor (beta chain) was sequenced during a study of long-term antiretroviral therapy in people with HIV (dated by TCRdb to the early 2020s). With regard to the full study: The earliest samples were collected about a decade before the 2015 WHO recommendation for immediate ART, when ART was typically delayed until CD4 counts fell. A retrospective serial study tested whether changes in peripheral blood TRB repertoire composition and diversity were associated with ART initiation and durable HIV suppression. A total of 192 cryopreserved PBMC samples were contributed to the cohort by 30 adults with confirmed HIV infection, with samples collected serially over a mean of approximately 6 years (range 1-12). Among the approximately 30 participants with HIV, more than ten were female. No cross-contamination during QIAcube processing was shown when test extractions of a monoclonal T-cell line were performed alongside a few dozen polyclonal samples.

Participants were included only if at least one PBMC sample before ART initiation and at least two post-ART samples were available. Treatment was received in the United States of America by all participants with HIV. Before DNA extraction, cryopreserved samples containing about 0.95-10 million PBMC were thawed and washed. At the time of the earliest PBMC sample, participants with HIV were aged between roughly 20 and 55 years. Each participant contributed PBMC samples from 1-4 timepoints before ART initiation and 2-8 timepoints after ART initiation, with a median of 7 samples. For every participant, serial HIV viral load, CD4+ T-cell count, ART history and demographic data were obtained. A Qiagen kit on a QIAcube was used to extract genomic DNA from unsorted PBMC, with samples processed in batches of 12. Overall results and qualifications from the work: Since PBMC availability was limited, sequencing covered only the TCR beta chain, with no alpha chain pairing. Because cell numbers in pre-ART samples were limited, unsorted PBMC were profiled instead of sorted CD4+ and CD8+ T cells. Starting ART was linked to a significant rise in TRB diversity, yet even after long-term ART the diversity remained significantly lower than in transplant donor controls. No data were available on ART adherence, viral resistance or therapy changes, limiting inferences about post-ART repertoire changes. Samples dated from about 2003 to 2018, and the ART regimens used may be less effective than current ones. HIV repertoires had narrower CDR3 length ranges than controls, and the network structure suggested an antigen-experienced repertoire that shifted only slightly toward naive after ART. The repertoire was dominated across all time points by expanded TRB clones identified before ART initiation, although this dominance was seen to fluctuate and to decrease in many PLHIV after ART.

The immunoSEQ hsTCRB v3.0 assay was used at survey level resolution to sequence the TRB variable region. The targeted TRB sequencing depth was roughly 40,000-55,000 T-cell genomes per sample. TRB libraries were pooled and sequenced on an Illumina MiSeq using a v3 150-cycle kit. The original pipeline was this. Repertoire analysis was performed in R inside a reproducible Nextflow workflow that covered QC, data transformation and analysis. LymphoSeq2, an R package for exploring AIRR-Seq data, was used to implement custom analyses. A few samples that yielded fewer than 5000 total TRB sequences were excluded, so that 150 to 200 HIV repertoires were analyzed. Among the approximately 190 retained HIV repertoires, some 57 were collected before ART initiation and 120 to 140 were collected after ART initiation. Repertoires were downsampled to 5000 TRB nucleotide sequences, with summary statistics averaged over 100 downsampling iterations. TRB sequences were retained for analysis only if CDR3 regions of at least seven amino acids were present. Diversity was measured with a Shannon entropy-derived clonality score and the Gini coefficient. Repertoire networks linked the top 5000 CDR3 amino acid sequences whenever two sequences differed by an edit distance of one. For TRB CDR3 amino acid sequences, GLIPH2 was used to predict antigen specificity groups and MHC restriction. CDR3 amino acid sequences were matched against VDJdb and McPAS-TCR to flag known CMV, EBV, HIV or tissue antigen associations. Pre-ART, post-ART and control groups were compared with Wilcoxon signed-rank tests and Holm-Bonferroni correction. What TCRdb holds here is the immuneACCESS table cut down to in-frame rearrangements. Part of the clones is not present; checked against another copy, under half of the missing clones reflect an unresolved V gene, and the others are unexplained. The V and J calls and the clone size are those of that table, but D and trimming were determined from the DNA. The sample data list 20,000 to 25,000 clones, and 81% of these were observed just once. Roughly 12% of the sample is in the top ten clones.

As encoded in the germline V gene, CDR1 is SGHRS while CDR2 is YFSETQ. Taken from cysteine to phenylalanine, the CDR3 has 15 residues. Solely the CDR3 DNA is kept, with 45 bases framed from the first base. V loses 0 bases, J loses 2 bases, and the germline ends lie 9 bases apart. With respect to this clone: The specificity of this receptor is unknown. No base quality information exists; no much larger clone differs at one position.

Material: unsorted PBMCs, obtained 0.1 years before starting antiretroviral therapy. The chain was built from TRBV5-1 and TRBJ2-1; the best D guess is TRBD2, with 5 bases matching. The TCR sequence derives from a man in his forties with HIV. CDR3 sequence: CASSLVGETYNEQFF. At the DNA level, the sequence is TGCGCCAGCAGCTTGGTCGGGGAAACCTACAATGAGCAGTTCTTC.